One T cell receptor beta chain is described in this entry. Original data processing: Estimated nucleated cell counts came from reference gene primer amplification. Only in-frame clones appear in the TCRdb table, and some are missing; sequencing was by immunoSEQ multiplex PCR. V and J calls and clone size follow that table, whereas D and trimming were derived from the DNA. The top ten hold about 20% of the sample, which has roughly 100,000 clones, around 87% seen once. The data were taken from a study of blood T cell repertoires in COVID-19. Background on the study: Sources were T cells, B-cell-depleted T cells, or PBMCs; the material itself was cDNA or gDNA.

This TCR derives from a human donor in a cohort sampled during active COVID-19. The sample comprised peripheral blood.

The CDR3 bases are TGTGCCAGTAGTGGGTCCCGGACAGGGGGGATCTACGAGCAGTACTTC. Protein sequence: CASSGSRTGGIYEQYF. The chain is built from TRBV19 and TRBJ2-7, with 10 bases that match TRBD1. The V segment lost 5 bases and the J segment 3 bases; nucleotides outside the gene matches: 10. CDR3 size: 16 residues. Germline V gene sequence: CDR1 LNHDA, CDR2 SQIVND (reference sequence).